This entry describes one TCR beta chain. Its target is unknown. A read error may be the cause here, since a much bigger clone is one base away. This record comes from a study of T cells after yellow fever vaccination. Overall study results and limits: Researchers report a weaker secondary response that nonetheless peaked faster, day 5 versus 15. Clonotype sharing between CD4 and CD8 compartments was small. After the booster, over 95% of CD4 and 75% to 90% of CD8 primary-response clones were re-detected.

Production of TCR cDNA was by 5'RACE template switching, which also added a universal primer site and UMIs. TCRdb called the 5' RACE reads again in MiXCR, with one record for every CDR3 protein. The sample lists under 350,000 distinct CDR3 sequences, over 3.5% occurring once. The receptor was derived from a man between 18 and 35 years old who received the YFV17D yellow fever vaccine. The material was PBMCs, obtained 5 days after the yellow fever booster vaccination.

Here the CDR3 reads CSSSFWTSGTYEQYF. The DNA of the CDR3 is TGTTCCAGCAGCTTTTGGACTAGCGGAACCTACGAGCAGTACTTC. The rearrangement links TRBV7-2 to TRBJ2-7; 10 bases fit TRBD2. The V gene's germline CDR1 is SGHTA and CDR2 FQGNSA. There are 15 residues in the CDR3.